This T cell receptor beta chain derives from a study of Graves' ophthalmopathy and Graves' hyperthyroidism. Study-level findings and limits: An approximately 84% specificity and roughly 90% sensitivity were achieved by a 13-signature model that separated ophthalmopathy from stable hyperthyroidism.

About this clonotype itself: What it recognizes is unknown.

Beta-chain TCR CDR3 regions were amplified from RNA transcripts. First-round RT-PCR employed HTBI primers, with a second-round multiplex PCR after it. Using its own MiXCR run on the multiplex PCR reads, TCRdb lists one record per CDR3 protein. Of roughly 1.1 million distinct CDR3 sequences in the sample, 36% were seen once. This TCR came from an adult man with Graves' hyperthyroidism. The sample taken for sequencing was peripheral blood or thyroid tissue (not recorded which).

CDR3 loop: CASSFWGGLSGNTIYF. In DNA, the CDR3 is TGTGCCAGCAGTTTCTGGGGGGGGCTCTCTGGAAACACCATATATTTT. The chain uses TRBV28 and TRBJ1-3; the D gene is possibly TRBD1 (6 bases). Between the trimmed V and J ends, which lost 3 bases and 0 bases, there was a span of 12 bases. From germline, CDR1 is MDHEN and CDR2 SYDVKM. The CDR3 is 16 amino acids.